One T cell receptor beta chain is described in this entry. Its antigen is unknown. V dropped 7 bases and J dropped 0 bases, with 7 bases sitting between them. This CDR3 comprises 13 residues. Germline values: CDR1 LNHDA, CDR2 SQIVND (reference sequence). The assay was immunoSEQ multiplex PCR, and TCRdb's table has in-frame clones only and misses some. The sample has thousands of clones; more than 75% are singletons. This sample was taken from a study of T cells after posttransplantation cyclophosphamide. Study outcomes and limitations: Later post-transplant blood repertoires were often dominated by donor CD8+ memory clones. TRB clonality was highly associated with recipient CMV seropositivity and reactivation. Tissue-infiltrating T cells from skin or gut overlapped little with blood T cells.

The related graft donor's blood sample was taken on the day of bone marrow donation. This chain connects TRBV19 to TRBJ2-1; D not resolved. Material for sequencing was memory CD8+ T cells sorted from blood. The receptor's source is a woman aged 55-69 years in good health, CMV-negative, and a related stem cell transplant donor. The CDR3 loop reads CASTPGSYNEQFF. In DNA form, the CDR3 reads TGTGCCAGTACCCCGGGCTCCTACAATGAGCAGTTCTTC.